The clone carrying this T cell receptor beta chain has only a few counts. No antigen is known for it. This entry is derived from a study of metastatic and nonmetastatic thyroid tumors. About the research overall: Patients with malignant and benign thyroid disease provided blood and tumor or nodule tissue, whose repertoires were compared. Study-wide results and limits: Significantly higher TCR beta diversity was reportedly seen in malignant thyroid tumors than benign nodules, in blood and tumor.

The V end lost 2 bases, the J end lost 1 base, and 9 bases lay between the germline ends. The CDR3 length is 14 residues. Until they underwent thyroid surgery, no patient had received any treatment. Original handling: Differences in CDR3 between clinicopathological groups were drawn on to build a classifier intended to discriminate distant-metastatic papillary thyroid cancer patients. TCRdb reanalyzed the PCR reads via MiXCR. It is TCRdb's table, rather than the study itself, that gives the V and J calls and clone size. The sample records 15,000 to 20,000 clones, about 27% being singletons. The chain combines TRBV12-3 or TRBV12-4 with TRBJ2-7; D gene ambiguous. The clonotype comes from a female donor with papillary thyroid cancer or a benign thyroid nodule (not recorded which). Some clones in this sample may be carry-over from other donors' samples. The specimen was tumor tissue. The CDR3 is CASSLKEGSYEQYF. CDR3 sequence (DNA): TGTGCCAGCAGTTTAAAAGAAGGTTCCTACGAGCAGTACTTC.